These T cell receptor beta chains were read from a single sample in a study of blood T cell repertoires in COVID-19. Clones were sequenced by immunoSEQ multiplex PCR, and TCRdb holds only the in-frame ones, with some missing. Here the sample spans approximately 150,000 clones, over 75% being singletons. The sequencing sample was made of peripheral blood. The receptors stem from a human donor in a cohort sampled during active COVID-19. The CDR3 runs from the conserved cysteine through the conserved F or W. D genes are given only for firm matches. Size tells how often a clone was seen (once, few, many) or the class of an expanded clone, and some rows leave it out.

j_gene: TRBJ2-7
d_gene: TRBD1
abundance: -
v_gene: TRBV6-5
CDR3nt: TGTGCCAGCAGCGGGACAGGGGGCGTTGGTGGGCAGTACTTC
CDR3aa: CASSGTGGVGGQYF

j_gene: TRBJ2-3
d_gene: -
abundance: few
v_gene: TRBV2
CDR3nt: TGTGCCAGCAGTCCAAGGGGGTTGGGCGGCACAGATACGCAGTATTTT
CDR3aa: CASSPRGLGGTDTQYF

j_gene: TRBJ1-2
d_gene: -
abundance: -
v_gene: TRBV11-2
CDR3nt: TGTGCCAGCAGCCTCGGAGCCGGCTACACCTTC
CDR3aa: CASSLGAGYTF

j_gene: TRBJ2-3
d_gene: -
abundance: -
v_gene: TRBV6-6
CDR3nt: TGTGCCAGCAGTGCAGGGTCCGGCGCAGATACGCAGTATTTT
CDR3aa: CASSAGSGADTQYF

j_gene: TRBJ1-5
d_gene: TRBD1
abundance: -
v_gene: TRBV7-2
CDR3nt: TGTGCCAGCAGCCCCCGACAGGGTTCCTTGCTCCAGCCCCAGCATTTT
CDR3aa: CASSPRQGSLLQPQHF

j_gene: TRBJ2-5
d_gene: TRBD1
abundance: -
v_gene: TRBV7-8
CDR3nt: TGTGCCAGCAGTCAAGACAGGGTAGCATACCAAGAGACCCAGTACTTC
CDR3aa: CASSQDRVAYQETQYF

j_gene: TRBJ2-5
d_gene: TRBD2
abundance: -
v_gene: TRBV27
CDR3nt: TGTGCCAGCAGTTTATCAGACGGGAGGGAGGAGACCCAGTACTTC
CDR3aa: CASSLSDGREETQYF

j_gene: TRBJ2-5
d_gene: -
abundance: -
v_gene: TRBV3-1/TRBV3-2
CDR3nt: TGTGCCAGCAGCCAAGACAGTTGGCAAGAGACCCAGTACTTC
CDR3aa: CASSQDSWQETQYF

j_gene: TRBJ2-3
d_gene: TRBD2
abundance: -
v_gene: TRBV3-1/TRBV3-2
CDR3nt: TGTGCCAGCAGCCAAGGACTAGCGGGAGGTAGCACAGATACGCAGTATTTT
CDR3aa: CASSQGLAGGSTDTQYF

j_gene: TRBJ1-3
d_gene: -
abundance: -
v_gene: TRBV3-1/TRBV3-2
CDR3nt: TGTGCCAGCAGCCAAGCAGGGTCTGGAAACACCATATATTTT
CDR3aa: CASSQAGSGNTIYF

j_gene: TRBJ1-1
d_gene: -
abundance: -
v_gene: TRBV6-5
CDR3nt: TGTGCCAGCAGTTACTCAATAACAGTGAACACTGAAGCTTTCTTT
CDR3aa: CASSYSITVNTEAFF

j_gene: TRBJ2-7
d_gene: TRBD1
abundance: many
v_gene: TRBV7-2
CDR3nt: TGTGCCAGCAGCTCCACCTGGACAGGGGACTACGAGCAGTACTTC
CDR3aa: CASSSTWTGDYEQYF

j_gene: TRBJ1-2
d_gene: -
abundance: -
v_gene: TRBV6-1
CDR3nt: TGTGCCAGCAGTGAAACGGGATGGTCGGGCTACACCTTC
CDR3aa: CASSETGWSGYTF

j_gene: TRBJ1-5
d_gene: TRBD1
abundance: -
v_gene: TRBV19
CDR3nt: TGTGCCAGTAGAACAATGGCAGGGGGCACGAATCAGCCCCAGCATTTT
CDR3aa: CASRTMAGGTNQPQHF

j_gene: TRBJ1-5
d_gene: -
abundance: -
v_gene: TRBV20-1
CDR3nt: TGCAGTGCTAGTCGAGACACAAATCAGCCCCAGCATTTT
CDR3aa: CSASRDTNQPQHF

j_gene: TRBJ2-7
d_gene: TRBD2
abundance: -
v_gene: TRBV19
CDR3nt: TGTGCCAGTAGTAAAGGTGGGACTAGCGGGGGGCTTAGCTACGAGCAGTACTTC
CDR3aa: CASSKGGTSGGLSYEQYF

j_gene: TRBJ2-5
d_gene: TRBD2
abundance: -
v_gene: TRBV19
CDR3nt: TGTGCCAGTAGCCCACTCCTCGATAGCGGGCAGAAAGAGACCCAGTACTTC
CDR3aa: CASSPLLDSGQKETQYF

j_gene: TRBJ2-3
d_gene: TRBD2
abundance: -
v_gene: TRBV9
CDR3nt: TGTGCCAGCAGCGTAGCTAGCGGGGGGGCCAGCACAGATACGCAGTATTTT
CDR3aa: CASSVASGGASTDTQYF

j_gene: TRBJ2-5
d_gene: -
abundance: -
v_gene: TRBV28
CDR3nt: TGTGCCAGCAGTTTGTCTCTCCAAGGGAGGGAGACCCAGTACTTC
CDR3aa: CASSLSLQGRETQYF

j_gene: TRBJ2-1
d_gene: TRBD1
abundance: -
v_gene: TRBV13
CDR3nt: TGTGCCAGCAGCTTCGAGGACAGGGTCAGTAGAAATGAGCAGTTCTTC
CDR3aa: CASSFEDRVSRNEQFF

j_gene: TRBJ1-1
d_gene: -
abundance: -
v_gene: TRBV28
CDR3nt: TGTGCCAGCAGACAATCAAGGGGCACTGAAGCTTTCTTT
CDR3aa: CASRQSRGTEAFF

j_gene: TRBJ2-1
d_gene: -
abundance: -
v_gene: TRBV5-5
CDR3nt: TGTGCCAGCAGCGTCCAGGGTCTTGAGCAGTTCTTC
CDR3aa: CASSVQGLEQFF

j_gene: TRBJ2-1
d_gene: -
abundance: -
v_gene: TRBV20-1
CDR3nt: TGCAGTGCACCGGGAGTGAATGAGCAGTTCTTC
CDR3aa: CSAPGVNEQFF

j_gene: TRBJ1-2
d_gene: TRBD1
abundance: few
v_gene: TRBV2
CDR3nt: TGTGCCAGCAGTGGAGAGACAGGGGGCATAATCTATGGCTACACCTTC
CDR3aa: CASSGETGGIIYGYTF

j_gene: TRBJ1-5
d_gene: -
abundance: -
v_gene: TRBV30
CDR3nt: TGTGCCTGGAGCCTCCAGAATCAGCCCCAGCATTTT
CDR3aa: CAWSLQNQPQHF

j_gene: TRBJ1-1
d_gene: -
abundance: -
v_gene: TRBV5-1
CDR3nt: TGCGCCAGCAGCTTGGCCCCGGGGGGCACTGAAGCTTTCTTT
CDR3aa: CASSLAPGGTEAFF

j_gene: TRBJ1-1
d_gene: TRBD1
abundance: -
v_gene: TRBV7-2
CDR3nt: TGTGCCACCAACAGGGGTCCGGACACTGAAGCTTTCTTT
CDR3aa: CATNRGPDTEAFF

j_gene: TRBJ1-1
d_gene: -
abundance: -
v_gene: TRBV30
CDR3nt: TGTGCCTGGATGCCCTCTTACAGGGATCCTGAAGCTTTCTTT
CDR3aa: CAWMPSYRDPEAFF

j_gene: TRBJ1-4
d_gene: -
abundance: -
v_gene: TRBV21-1
CDR3nt: TGTGCCAGCAGCATGGCCGGGACAGGGGACGAAAAGCTGTTTTTT
CDR3aa: CASSMAGTGDEKLFF

j_gene: TRBJ2-5
d_gene: TRBD1
abundance: -
v_gene: TRBV3-1/TRBV3-2
CDR3nt: TGTGCCAGCAGCCAAAGGACAGGGAGCGAGACCCAGTACTTC
CDR3aa: CASSQRTGSETQYF

j_gene: TRBJ2-5
d_gene: -
abundance: -
v_gene: TRBV6-1
CDR3nt: TGTGCCAGCAGTGAGGAACGAGGAGAGACCCAGTACTTC
CDR3aa: CASSEERGETQYF

j_gene: TRBJ2-3
d_gene: TRBD2
abundance: -
v_gene: TRBV7-2
CDR3nt: TGTGCCAGCGTCGGCGGGAGGTGGGGGGACACAGATACGCAGTATTTT
CDR3aa: CASVGGRWGDTDTQYF

j_gene: TRBJ1-2
d_gene: -
abundance: -
v_gene: TRBV9
CDR3nt: TGTGCCAGCAGCGTTTCGGAGAACTATGGCTACACCTTC
CDR3aa: CASSVSENYGYTF

j_gene: TRBJ1-1
d_gene: -
abundance: -
v_gene: TRBV24-1
CDR3nt: TGTGCCACCAGGAAAACAGGAACCAGTGAAGCTTTCTTT
CDR3aa: CATRKTGTSEAFF

j_gene: TRBJ1-6
d_gene: -
abundance: -
v_gene: TRBV7-6
CDR3nt: TGTGCCAGCAGCTTAGCGCGGGGGACAAGATTCCGCAATTCACCCCTCCACTTT
CDR3aa: CASSLARGTRFRNSPLHF

j_gene: TRBJ2-1
d_gene: -
abundance: -
v_gene: TRBV5-1
CDR3nt: TGCGCCAGCAGCTTTATGAGCTCCTACAATGAGCAGTTCTTC
CDR3aa: CASSFMSSYNEQFF

j_gene: TRBJ2-7
d_gene: -
abundance: -
v_gene: TRBV30
CDR3nt: TGTGCCTGGGATCCTGGGGCGAATGAGCAGTACTTC
CDR3aa: CAWDPGANEQYF

j_gene: TRBJ2-1
d_gene: TRBD1
abundance: -
v_gene: TRBV6-2/TRBV6-3
CDR3nt: TGTGCCAGCAGTACTGACAGGGTTGGTGAGCAGTTCTTC
CDR3aa: CASSTDRVGEQFF

j_gene: TRBJ1-1
d_gene: TRBD1
abundance: few
v_gene: TRBV24-1
CDR3nt: TGTGCCACCAGTGGGGGACAGGGCTTGAACACTGAAGCTTTCTTT
CDR3aa: CATSGGQGLNTEAFF

j_gene: TRBJ2-7
d_gene: -
abundance: -
v_gene: TRBV7-2
CDR3nt: TGTGCCAGCAGCTTAGCACAGAGCCCCTATAGCTCCTACGAGCAGTACTTC
CDR3aa: CASSLAQSPYSSYEQYF

j_gene: TRBJ1-6
d_gene: TRBD1
abundance: -
v_gene: TRBV5-6
CDR3nt: TGTGCCAGCAGCTCACCGGGACAGCACTATAATTCACCCCTCCACTTT
CDR3aa: CASSSPGQHYNSPLHF

j_gene: TRBJ2-3
d_gene: -
abundance: few
v_gene: TRBV23-1
CDR3nt: TGCGCCAGCAGTCAATCGGGAGGCACTAGCACAGATACGCAGTATTTT
CDR3aa: CASSQSGGTSTDTQYF

j_gene: TRBJ1-2
d_gene: -
abundance: -
v_gene: TRBV7-2
CDR3nt: TGTGCCAGCAGCCAACCGACGGGAGCGGGGGGCTACACCTTC
CDR3aa: CASSQPTGAGGYTF

j_gene: TRBJ1-2
d_gene: TRBD1
abundance: few
v_gene: TRBV14
CDR3nt: TGTGCCAGCAGCCAAAATCCGACAGGGAGCTATGGCTACACCTTC
CDR3aa: CASSQNPTGSYGYTF

j_gene: TRBJ2-7
d_gene: -
abundance: once
v_gene: TRBV5-6
CDR3nt: TGTGCCAGCAGCCCTGACAATTCCTACGAGCAGTACTTC
CDR3aa: CASSPDNSYEQYF

j_gene: TRBJ1-2
d_gene: -
abundance: -
v_gene: TRBV7-8
CDR3nt: TGTGCCAGCAGCGCACTTAGGGCAGGGGAGTCGTTCGGCTACACCTTC
CDR3aa: CASSALRAGESFGYTF

j_gene: TRBJ2-1
d_gene: TRBD2
abundance: -
v_gene: TRBV29-1
CDR3nt: TGCAGCGTTGCGTTGGGGACTAGCGGGAACAATGAGCAGTTCTTC
CDR3aa: CSVALGTSGNNEQFF

j_gene: TRBJ2-2
d_gene: TRBD1
abundance: once
v_gene: TRBV6-1
CDR3nt: TGTGCCAGCAGTGTACAGGGGGCGCGGGGCACCGGGGAGCTGTTTTTT
CDR3aa: CASSVQGARGTGELFF

j_gene: TRBJ2-7
d_gene: TRBD2
abundance: -
v_gene: TRBV4-3
CDR3nt: TGCGCCAGCAGCCAAGATCGGAGCGGGGGTGGGTACGAGCAGTACTTC
CDR3aa: CASSQDRSGGGYEQYF